A single sample is the source of the 28 T cell receptor beta chains below, sequenced in a study of identical twins. TCRdb re-derived calls from the 5' RACE reads in MiXCR, one entry per CDR3 protein. This table holds roughly 750,000 distinct CDR3 sequences, around 20% found once. The data also belong to a second study, concerning T cells expressing NK-cell markers.

Sequenced input: PBMCs. The receptors here all came from a woman under 30 in good health.

The CDR3 sequence is CASSKGPQGPLYEQYF. For the CDR3, the DNA is TGTGCCAGCAGCAAAGGGCCCCAGGGGCCTCTTTACGAGCAGTACTTC. The V and J genes are TRBV21-1 and TRBJ2-7; whether TRBD2, the table's D call, matches the DNA was not checked. TRBV21-1 is tagged as a pseudogene. This CDR3 region has 16 residues.

The V call is TRBV5-1, the J call TRBJ1-1; D gene uncertain. V gave up 3 bases and J gave up 1 base, with 7 bases separating them. This CDR3 comprises 13 residues. CDR1 and CDR2 (germline): SGHRS, YFSETQ. The CDR3 coding sequence is TGCGCCAGCAGCTGGAGGGCGAACACTGAAGCTTTCTTT. Translation: CASSWRANTEAFF.

This clonotype was seen a handful of times. The CDR3 DNA is TGTGCCAGCAGGGAGACTAGCCTGGGGACCCAGTACTTC. Its translation is CASRETSLGTQYF. The rearrangement joins TRBV2 to TRBJ2-5; TRBD2 agrees at 7 bases. The CDR3 runs to 13 residues. Germline trimming cut 6 bases from V and 7 bases from J; bases unmatched to any gene: 8. The germline gives CDR1 SNHLY, CDR2 FYNNEI.

The chain has TRBV9 and TRBJ2-3; 10 bases align to TRBD1. Unmatched junction bases numbered 12, after V lost 3 bases and J lost 8 bases. The CDR3 runs 16 residues. The germline V gene encodes CDR1 SGDLS and CDR2 YYNGEE. Here the CDR3 reads CASSAGGGQGRTTQYF. The CDR3 nucleotides are TGTGCCAGCAGCGCCGGGGGGGGACAGGGGAGGACTACGCAGTATTTT.

The CDR3, as DNA: TGCGCCAGCAGCCTAAGGGGAGGAGGGCCGTGGGATACGCAGTATTTT. Translation gives CASSLRGGGPWDTQYF. The V call is TRBV5-1, the J call TRBJ2-3, with a weak D call TRBD2 (6 bases). This CDR3 comprises 16 residues. Deletions cut 4 bases from V and 6 bases from J, with 21 bases between. Looked up from germline, CDR1 is SGHRS and CDR2 is YFSETQ.

This clonotype was detected a few times. The genes are TRBV12-3 or TRBV12-4 and TRBJ2-2, with 7 nucleotides matching TRBD1. Germline trimming cut 5 bases from V and 4 bases from J; bases unmatched to any gene: 10. This CDR3 region has 16 residues. In nucleotides, the CDR3 is TGTGCCAGCAGTACTAATCCCGGGACAGTCACCGGGGAGCTGTTTTTT. The encoded protein is CASSTNPGTVTGELFF.

Points on this clonotype: Its ends do not fully match the called genes, so a read error is possible. The CDR3 region has the DNA TGTGCCTGCAGCTTAGCGCCGGGCAGAGGCAATGAGCAGTTCTTC. It specifies CACSLAPGRGNEQFF. This chain uses TRBV7-2 with TRBJ2-1; D is perhaps TRBD2 (5 bases). The CDR3 spans 15 residues. Germline CDR1 reads SGHTA; CDR2 reads FQGNSA.

V usage is TRBV3-1 and J usage is TRBJ2-1; the match to TRBD2 covers 10 bases. Trimming cost V 4 bases and J 12 bases; bases outside gene matches: 6. Germline-derived CDR1 and CDR2 are LGHDT and YNNKEL (reference sequence). This CDR3 region has 13 residues. The chain's CDR3 is CASSRLAGELQFF. The CDR3 region has the DNA TGTGCCAGCAGCCGCCTAGCGGGGGAGTTGCAGTTCTTC.

This clonotype was seen only a few times. V gene TRBV5-1 combines with J gene TRBJ2-3, with TRBD2 identical over 12 bases. V lost 2 bases and J lost 7; bases outside the gene matches: 17. Germline-derived CDR1 and CDR2 are SGHRS and YFSETQ. This CDR3 has 19 residues. The CDR3 region is CASSFPNFTTSGRTNTQYF. The DNA for the CDR3 is TGCGCCAGCAGCTTCCCCAACTTTACGACTAGCGGGAGAACAAATACGCAGTATTTT.

This clonotype was seen only a few times. The chain recombines TRBV12-3 or TRBV12-4 with TRBJ2-3; 10 bases map to TRBD2. CDR3 length: 14 residues. V lost 7 bases, J lost 6 bases, and 7 bases stayed unmatched. Here the CDR3 reads CASTRAGGSDTQYF. The CDR3 coding sequence is TGTGCCAGCACCAGAGCGGGAGGGTCGGATACGCAGTATTTT.

This clonotype was observed a handful of times. The chain couples TRBV4-3 to TRBJ2-7, with D uncertain. The CDR3 has 16 residues. Germline V gene sequence: CDR1 LGHNA, CDR2 YSLEER. V was shortened by 2 bases and J by 2 bases, with 16 bases between the two germline ends. CDR3 region: CASSQSLTPRTYEQYF. The CDR3, as DNA: TGCGCCAGCAGCCAAAGCCTAACCCCGAGGACCTACGAGCAGTACTTC.

This chain joins TRBV10-3 and TRBJ2-7, with TRBD2 matching over 8 bases. The junction had 11 bases not matched to a gene; V was cut back by 6 bases and J by 1 base. Looked up from germline, CDR1 is ENHRY and CDR2 is SYGVKD. CDR3 size: 16 residues. The CDR3 coding sequence is TGTGCCATCAGCGTCCAGCGACTAGCGTCATCCTACGAGCAGTACTTC. It codes for CAISVQRLASSYEQYF.

This rearrangement joins TRBV7-6 to TRBJ2-5; 14 bases are shared with TRBD2. Trimming removed 1 base from V and 6 bases from J; junction bases left unmatched: 4. The CDR3 loop spans 16 amino acids. Germline V lookup: CDR1 SGHVS, CDR2 FNYEAQ. The CDR3 sequence is CASSLEGTSGRKTQYF. The CDR3 DNA reads TGTGCCAGCAGCTTAGAGGGGACTAGCGGGAGAAAGACCCAGTACTTC.

This clonotype was counted a few times. V gene TRBV6-5 combines with J gene TRBJ1-1; the D is unclear. V was pared by 7 bases and J by 9 bases, with 12 bases between. This CDR3 is 11 amino acids long. The V gene's germline CDR1 is MNHEY and CDR2 SVGAGI. The CDR3 sequence: CASIKGAKAFF. The CDR3 nucleotides are TGTGCCAGCATCAAGGGTGCTAAAGCTTTCTTT.

This clonotype has just a few counts. The chain carries TRBV6-5 and TRBJ2-2, with D maybe TRBD2 (6 bases). The CDR3 extends over 14 amino acids. Germline CDR1 and CDR2: MNHEY and SVGAGI. Trimming removed 4 bases from V and 7 bases from J, with 13 bases in between. In DNA, the CDR3 is TGTGCCAGCAGTTGGAGGGCCAATGGCGGGGAGCTGTTTTTT. This gives the protein CASSWRANGGELFF.

This clonotype was picked up a small number of times. V gene TRBV7-8 combines with J gene TRBJ2-7; no clear D. V shed 3 bases and J shed 2 bases, with 11 bases lying between them. The CDR3 extends over 14 amino acids. The germline CDR1 and CDR2 sequences are SGHVS and FQNEAQ. For the CDR3, the DNA is TGTGCCAGCAGCTTGGACGGGCGGACCTACGAGCAGTACTTC. It specifies CASSLDGRTYEQYF.

The V call is TRBV5-1, the J call TRBJ2-2; D gene ambiguous. Trimming removed 0 bases at V and 4 bases at J, with 10 bases between. The CDR3 has 15 residues. Germline V lookup: CDR1 SGHRS, CDR2 YFSETQ. CDR3 nucleotide sequence: TGCGCCAGCAGCTTGGGAGCTGTCTCCACCGGGGAGCTGTTTTTT. It is translated as CASSLGAVSTGELFF.

This clonotype was recorded at least ten times. The V gene is TRBV5-1, the J gene TRBJ2-1; the match to TRBD2 covers 7 bases. Germline V gene sequence: CDR1 SGHRS, CDR2 YFSETQ. V was pared by 1 base and J by 2 bases, with 6 bases of the junction left unmatched. This CDR3 is 16 amino acids long. CDR3 region: CASSLFSSGAYNEQFF. The CDR3 DNA reads as TGCGCCAGCAGCTTGTTTTCCAGCGGGGCCTACAATGAGCAGTTCTTC.

This clonotype has just a few counts. This chain links TRBV10-3 with TRBJ2-3; weak D call: TRBD2 (6 bases). The ends were cut back, 2 bases at V and 4 bases at J, with 13 bases in the middle. Germline V gene lookup returns CDR1 ENHRY and CDR2 SYGVKD. The CDR3 sequence is 15 residues long. CDR3 residues: CAISEGSGPADTQYF. The CDR3 nucleotides are TGTGCCATCAGTGAGGGTAGCGGACCGGCAGATACGCAGTATTTT.

This chain uses TRBV12-3 or TRBV12-4 with TRBJ1-4, with D unresolved. The CDR3 length is 14 residues. The ends were cut back, 3 bases at V and 4 bases at J, with 9 bases in the middle. Written as DNA, the CDR3 is TGTGCCAGCAGTTTCATCGGGCTTAATGAAAAACTGTTTTTT. This sequence encodes CASSFIGLNEKLFF.

This chain connects TRBV7-9 to TRBJ2-5, with 7 bases identical to TRBD2. CDR3 length equals 17 residues. The junction had 15 bases not matched to a gene; V was cut back by 5 bases and J by 3 bases. The V gene's germline CDR1 is SEHNR and CDR2 FQNEAQ (reference sequence). Here the CDR3 DNA reads TGTGCCAGCAGCCTTGCTCCTACTAGCGCGCCTAAAGAGACCCAGTACTTC. Translation gives CASSLAPTSAPKETQYF.

This clonotype was detected ten times or more. The rearrangement joins TRBV7-9 to TRBJ2-7, with 9 positions matching TRBD1. The ends lost 1 base at V and 6 bases at J; junction bases unmatched: 7. From germline, CDR1 is SEHNR and CDR2 FQNEAQ (reference sequence). CDR3 size: 15 residues. CDR3 DNA: TGTGCCAGCAGCTTAGGAAGCGGGACAGGGAGCGAGCAGTACTTC. Amino acid sequence: CASSLGSGTGSEQYF.

This clonotype came up a few times. The J gene is TRBJ2-3, the V gene TRBV24-1; 8 bases line up with TRBD2. V lost 3 bases to trimming and J lost 7 bases; unmatched junction nucleotides: 5. The CDR3 is 14 residues long. Germline CDR1 reads KGHDR; CDR2 reads SFDVKD. The CDR3 reads CATSDPGGPHTQYF. The DNA of the CDR3 is TGTGCCACCAGTGATCCGGGGGGGCCGCATACGCAGTATTTT.

The J gene is TRBJ2-7, the V gene TRBV12-3 or TRBV12-4; no clear D. The CDR3 runs to 13 residues. V lost 7 bases to trimming and J lost 6 bases, with 16 bases between them. The CDR3 is CASTKDGSREQYF. The CDR3 DNA reads TGTGCCAGCACTAAGGATGGATCTCGCGAGCAGTACTTC.

Regarding this clonotype: This clone may be a read error of a much larger clone one base away. This chain uses TRBV6-1 with TRBJ2-1; D unresolved. The length of the CDR3 is 12 residues. V shed 4 bases and J shed 3 bases, with 4 bases lying between them. Germline V CDR1 and CDR2: MNHNS, SASEGT. The CDR3 reads CASSGIYNEQFF. In nucleotides, the CDR3 is TGTGCCAGCAGTGGTATCTACAATGAGCAGTTCTTC.

This sequence joins TRBV5-6 and TRBJ1-2, with 10 bases lining up with TRBD1. CDR1 and CDR2 (germline): SGHDT, YYEEEE. V dropped 0 bases and J dropped 8; count of bases not matched to a gene: 7. This CDR3 is built from 15 residues. CDR3 loop: CASSLDRQGAEGYTF. CDR3 sequence (DNA): TGTGCCAGCAGCTTGGATCGACAGGGGGCGGAAGGCTACACCTTC.

This clonotype showed up many times. This chain uses TRBV7-2 with TRBJ2-5, with D hard to call. The V gene's germline CDR1 is SGHTA and CDR2 FQGNSA. This CDR3 contains 15 residues. Trimming removed 2 bases at V and 1 base at J, with 11 bases between. CDR3 nucleotide sequence: TGTGCCAGCAGCTTAAGATGGCGGTCCCAAGAGACCCAGTACTTC. Translation gives CASSLRWRSQETQYF.

The chain joins TRBV12-3 or TRBV12-4 to TRBJ2-1; maybe TRBD2 (5 bases). V lost 0 bases to trimming and J lost 10 bases, with 10 bases between them. The CDR3 runs 13 residues. CDR3 loop: CASSLAELGEQFF. CDR3 DNA: TGTGCCAGCAGTTTAGCCGAACTAGGGGAGCAGTTCTTC.